This TCR beta chain was sequenced for a study of identical twins. Through template switching, a universal primer site was introduced, and the cDNA contained unique molecular identifiers. Each CDR3 protein gets one entry after TCRdb re-called the 5' RACE reads with MiXCR. The sample has around 500,000 distinct CDR3 sequences; 13% to 15% are singletons. General observations from the study: Those out-of-frame alpha sequences shared by twins showed an excess of low generation probability. Surplus twin overlap in beta out-of-frame sequences was less pronounced. Fewer insertions marked abundant cord blood beta clonotypes; young adult naive trended weakly, memory not at all.

This clonotype was counted only a few times. Its specificity is unknown. The germline V gene has CDR1 SQVTM and CDR2 ANQGSEA. The CDR3 has 14 residues. Deletions cut 5 bases from V and 6 bases from J, with 20 bases between. This same sample was also taken into another study, of yellow fever vaccine responses in identical twins.

Material: CD4+ T cells sorted from blood. V is TRBV29-1 and J is TRBJ2-7; D remains ambiguous. This TCR came from a woman between 18 and 30 years old in good health. CDR3 DNA sequence: TGCAGCGTTCAAGCCCGTCCGGAATCGGGCGAGCAGTACTTC. Amino acids: CSVQARPESGEQYF.